A single sample gave rise to the 25 T cell receptor beta chains below, sequenced in a study of shared clonotypes between healthy human individuals. This table comes from immunoSEQ multiplex PCR, and its TCRdb copy is limited to in-frame clones, with some not included. The sample consists of about a million clones, roughly 80% of them appearing once. Sequenced input: memory CD4+ T cells from PBMCs. This sample's subset: CD45RA-negative fraction. All receptors come from a man aged 18 to 30 in good health. Some clones in this sample may be carry-over from other donors' samples.

The J gene is TRBJ1-2, the V gene TRBV28; D is undetermined. CDR3 size: 12 residues. Germline-derived CDR1 and CDR2 are MDHEN and SYDVKM. Trimming pared 5 bases from V and 7 bases from J, leaving 11 bases between. The CDR3 DNA reads as TGTGCCAGCAGTACCGGGAGTGGTGGCTACACCTTC. Its protein product is CASSTGSGGYTF.

The CDR3 region is CASSARGTNYGYTF. The CDR3 DNA reads TGTGCCAGTAGTGCCCGGGGAACTAACTATGGCTACACCTTC. The V call is TRBV19, the J call TRBJ1-2; D is uncertain. The V gene's germline CDR1 is LNHDA and CDR2 SQIVND (reference sequence). The CDR3 spans 14 residues. Trimming cost V 5 bases and J 0 bases, with 10 bases left between them.

The rearrangement uses TRBV28 and TRBJ1-2; weak D call: TRBD1 (6 bases). CDR1 and CDR2 from the germline V gene are MDHEN and SYDVKM. CDR3 length equals 13 residues. Between the trimmed V and J ends, which lost 8 bases and 5 bases, there was a span of 15 bases. CDR3 coding DNA: TGTGCCAGCGCGAGGGGGGGTCTTTATGGCTACACCTTC. Residues: CASARGGLYGYTF.

The rearrangement links TRBV7-2 to TRBJ2-7, with 8 bases aligning to TRBD2. The germline V gene encodes CDR1 SGHTA and CDR2 FQGNSA. The length of the CDR3 is 13 residues. After removal of 5 bases from V and 4 bases from J, the junction contained 4 bases not matched to a gene. CDR3 sequence reads: CASSAQRGYEQYF. Here the CDR3 DNA reads TGTGCCAGCAGCGCCCAGCGGGGGTACGAGCAGTACTTC. The complete variable domain, with remaining parts taken from reference TRBV7-2 and TRBJ2-7, reads GAGVSQSPSNKVTEKGKDVELRCDPISGHTALYWYRQSLGQGLEFLIYFQGNSAPDKSGLPSDRFSAERTGGSVSTLTIQRTQQEDSAVYLCASSAQRGYEQYFGPGTRLTVT.

This chain uses TRBV19 with TRBJ2-1; D remains ambiguous. Germline CDR1 is LNHDA and CDR2 is SQIVND (reference sequence). The CDR3 is 11 amino acids. V was shortened by 4 bases and J by 8 bases, with 6 bases between the two germline ends. The CDR3 here is CASSKGDEQFF. The CDR3 DNA reads TGTGCCAGTAGTAAGGGTGATGAGCAGTTCTTC.

The rearrangement joins TRBV28 to TRBJ1-2; D is unresolved. The CDR3 has 12 residues. The germline gives CDR1 MDHEN, CDR2 SYDVKM. V lost 0 bases and J lost 8, with 7 bases in between. As DNA, the CDR3 is TGTGCCAGCAGTTTATGGGGGTACGGCTACACCTTC. It yields the protein CASSLWGYGYTF.

The rearrangement uses TRBV5-1 and TRBJ2-1; D ambiguous. The germline V and J ends were trimmed by 1 base and 4 bases, with 6 bases remaining between them. The CDR3 is 13 residues long. Germline CDR1 and CDR2: SGHRS and YFSETQ. The DNA of the CDR3 is TGCGCCAGCAGCTTGCAAGATTACAATGAGCAGTTCTTC. Translation gives CASSLQDYNEQFF.

CDR3 amino acids: CASSPRGLMRANEKLFF. The CDR3 nucleotides are TGTGCCAGCAGCCCACGGGGATTGATGAGGGCTAATGAAAAACTGTTTTTT. The chain couples TRBV7-3 to TRBJ1-4; D call uncertain. The V end lost 5 bases, the J end lost 3 bases, and 19 bases lay between the germline ends. CDR1 SGHTA and CDR2 FQGTGA come from the germline V gene. The CDR3 runs to 17 residues.

This chain links TRBV5-6 with TRBJ2-7; D remains unclear. The germline gives CDR1 SGHDT, CDR2 YYEEEE. Trimming shortened V by 2 bases and J by 0 bases, and 9 bases separated the two germline ends. The CDR3 has 14 amino acids. The chain's CDR3 is CASSFGRLSYEQYF. CDR3 nucleotide sequence: TGTGCCAGCAGCTTCGGTAGGCTCTCCTACGAGCAGTACTTC.

The chain employs TRBV6-5 and TRBJ1-6; D perhaps matches TRBD1 (6 bases). Germline V lookup: CDR1 MNHEY, CDR2 SVGAGI. The V end was cut by 5 bases, the J end by 6 bases, with 14 bases between. The CDR3 is made up of 15 amino acids. The CDR3 sequence is CASSVGGERNSPLHF. In DNA, the CDR3 is TGTGCCAGCAGTGTGGGGGGCGAACGTAATTCACCCCTCCACTTT.

The gene calls are TRBV10-3 and TRBJ2-1; 10 bases are shared with TRBD2. The CDR3 is 16 amino acids. The V and J ends lost 0 bases and 3 bases, in that order; junction bases with no gene match: 2. Germline CDR1 reads ENHRY; CDR2 reads SYGVKD. CDR3 protein: CAISESSSGGYNEQFF. The DNA for the CDR3 is TGTGCCATCAGTGAGTCGTCTAGCGGGGGCTACAATGAGCAGTTCTTC.

This clone was detected a few times. V and J are TRBV2 and TRBJ2-4; tentatively, D is TRBD1 (5 bases). The CDR3 sequence is 14 residues long. V lost 3 bases and J 9 bases, leaving 15 bases between the germline ends. Per the germline V gene, CDR1 is SNHLY and CDR2 is FYNNEI. CDR3 DNA: TGTGCCAGCAGTGATCGGTGGGAAGGGGTCATTCAGTACTTC. It is translated as CASSDRWEGVIQYF.

This clone was seen only a few times. The chain combines TRBV12-2 with TRBJ1-1; TRBD1, the D gene given by the table, was not confirmed from the DNA. TRBV12-2 counts as a pseudogene. This CDR3 has 13 residues. CDR3 residues: CASRYDSITEAFF. The DNA for the CDR3 is TGTGCAAGTCGGTACGACAGTATAACTGAAGCTTTCTTT.

J is TRBJ2-7 and V is TRBV11-1; the D gene could be TRBD1 or TRBD2 (5 bases each). In germline, CDR1 is SGHAT, CDR2 FQDESV (reference sequence). V was pared by 5 bases and J by 2 bases, with 13 bases between. The CDR3 is 14 residues long. The CDR3 here is CASSIRDGAYEQYF. The CDR3 DNA reads TGTGCCAGCAGCATACGGGACGGTGCCTACGAGCAGTACTTC.

This clone was found a few times. A read error is possible here, since a much larger clone lies one base away. Other nucleotide sequences in the sample specify the same CDR3. V usage is TRBV5-6 and J usage is TRBJ1-5, with TRBD1 matching over 9 bases. Germline V lookup: CDR1 SGHDT, CDR2 YYEEEE. With 4 bases clipped from V and 2 bases from J, the junction kept 1 base outside the gene matches. The CDR3 has 14 residues. The CDR3 sequence: CASSRTGGNQPQHF. The CDR3 bases are TGTGCCAGCAGCCGGACAGGGGGCAATCAGCCCCAGCATTTT.

This clone was detected a few times. The J gene is TRBJ1-5, the V gene TRBV9, with a weak D call TRBD1 (5 bases). This CDR3 region has 15 residues. V was pared by 0 bases and J by 7 bases, with 14 bases between. The germline V gene encodes CDR1 SGDLS and CDR2 YYNGEE. For the CDR3, the DNA is TGTGCCAGCAGCGTAGGAGGGGAGAGGGGACAGCCCCAGCATTTT. It is translated as CASSVGGERGQPQHF.

This clone has just a few counts. A single base separates this from a much larger clone, so it may be a read error. This sample includes further DNA sequences coding for the same CDR3. This chain uses TRBV5-1 with TRBJ2-7, with D possibly being TRBD1 (6 bases). This CDR3 spans 13 amino acids. V was shortened by 3 bases and J by 3 bases, with 10 bases between the two germline ends. CDR1 is SGHRS, CDR2 YFSETQ, per germline. The CDR3 region is CASSSDSHYEQYF. In DNA, the CDR3 is TGCGCCAGCAGCTCGGACAGCCACTACGAGCAGTACTTC. The whole variable domain, filled in from reference TRBV5-1 and TRBJ2-7, reads KAGVTQTPRYLIKTRGQQVTLSCSPISGHRSVSWYQQTPGQGLQFLFEYFSETQRNKGNFPGRFSGRQFSNSRSEMNVSTLELGDSALYLCASSSDSHYEQYFGPGTRLTVT.

As to this clone: Other DNA sequences in this sample translate to the same CDR3. The rearrangement joins TRBV5-1 to TRBJ2-1; 10 bases agree with TRBD2. The V gene end was trimmed by 0 bases and the J gene end by 10 bases; junction bases not matched to a gene: 7. The V gene's germline CDR1 is SGHRS and CDR2 YFSETQ. The CDR3 is 15 residues long. The CDR3 region is CASSLALAGEGEQFF. CDR3 DNA sequence: TGCGCCAGCAGCTTGGCCCTAGCGGGAGAAGGCGAGCAGTTCTTC.

The chain is built from TRBV25-1 and TRBJ2-2, with no clear D. Germline CDR1 reads MGHDK; CDR2 reads SYGVNS. Deletions cut 4 bases from V and 6 bases from J, with 9 bases between. The CDR3 is 13 residues long. The CDR3 protein is CASSGRLAGELFF. The CDR3 bases are TGTGCCAGCAGTGGTCGGCTGGCCGGGGAGCTGTTTTTT.

CDR3 protein: CASRPRTGGTFYDGYTF. In nucleotides, the CDR3 is TGTGCCAGCAGACCAAGGACAGGGGGAACCTTCTATGATGGCTACACCTTC. V gene TRBV28 combines with J gene TRBJ1-2; 10 nucleotides agree with TRBD1. The CDR3 has 17 amino acids. CDR1 and CDR2 from the germline V gene are MDHEN and SYDVKM. V was pared by 6 bases and J by 6 bases, with 16 bases of the junction left unmatched.

This clone appeared once. The rearrangement links TRBV5-1 to TRBJ1-2, with D possibly matching TRBD1 (6 bases). CDR1 SGHRS and CDR2 YFSETQ come from the germline V gene. Trimming took off 4 bases at V and 6 bases at J, with 10 bases between the two ends. This CDR3 is 12 amino acids long. The CDR3 nucleotides are TGCGCCAGCAGCGGACAGCGGGATGGCTACACCTTC. Its protein product is CASSGQRDGYTF.

The V call is TRBV9, the J call TRBJ2-1, with D unclear. The CDR3 totals 15 residues. The V end lost 3 bases, the J end lost 2 bases, and 12 bases lay between the germline ends. Germline V gene sequence: CDR1 SGDLS, CDR2 YYNGEE. The CDR3 is CASSGMGSPYNEQFF. The DNA of the CDR3 is TGTGCCAGCAGCGGGATGGGGTCCCCCTACAATGAGCAGTTCTTC.

V and J are TRBV4-3 and TRBJ1-4; weak D call: TRBD1 (5 bases). Trimming pared 3 bases from V and 3 bases from J, leaving 20 bases between. CDR3 length equals 18 residues. Germline-derived CDR1 and CDR2 are LGHNA and YSLEER. The CDR3 region is CASSQTDSGRGPNEKLFF. As DNA, the CDR3 is TGCGCCAGCAGCCAGACAGATAGTGGGAGGGGTCCTAATGAAAAACTGTTTTTT.

The chain uses TRBV7-9 and TRBJ2-2; 7 nucleotides agree with TRBD2. The germline gives CDR1 SEHNR, CDR2 FQNEAQ (reference sequence). The junction had 4 bases not matched to a gene; V was cut back by 0 bases and J by 6 bases. The CDR3 is made up of 15 amino acids. The CDR3, as DNA: TGTGCCAGCAGCTTAGCCGGGGGGATCGCCGGGGAGCTGTTTTTT. This codes for CASSLAGGIAGELFF.

The table lists this clone with a few counts. This rearrangement joins TRBV7-2 to TRBJ2-7, with 9 bases matching TRBD1. V gave up 3 bases and J gave up 7 bases; unmatched junction bases: 7. The length of the CDR3 is 14 residues. The V gene's germline CDR1 is SGHTA and CDR2 FQGNSA. The CDR3 DNA follows: TGTGCCAGCAGCTTCGGGACAGGGAGGAGGGAGCAGTACTTC. As protein: CASSFGTGRREQYF.